These 24 T cell receptor beta chains came from one sample sequenced in a study of blood T cell repertoires in COVID-19. Produced via immunoSEQ multiplex PCR; TCRdb's table is partial and in-frame only. The table records 310,000 or so clones, approximately 86% of them present only once. The material sequenced was PBMCs or T cells enriched from blood (not recorded which). The receptors originated from a woman in her late teens or twenties who had recovered from COVID-19.

The rearrangement uses TRBV19 and TRBJ2-2; D is uncertain. V lost 6 bases, J lost 5 bases, and 19 bases lay in between. Germline lookup yields CDR1 LNHDA and CDR2 SQIVND (reference sequence). This CDR3 region has 16 residues. The chain's CDR3 is CASSPPERSGTGELFF. CDR3 sequence (DNA): TGTGCCAGTAGCCCCCCGGAACGATCCGGGACCGGGGAGCTGTTTTTT.

The chain recombines TRBV15 with TRBJ1-1; D unclear. This CDR3 region has 14 residues. The germline V gene encodes CDR1 LNHNV and CDR2 YYDKDF (reference sequence). Trimming removed 2 bases from V and 3 bases from J, with 10 bases in between. CDR3: CATSRSIEDTEAFF. The CDR3 DNA reads as TGTGCCACCAGCAGATCGATCGAGGACACTGAAGCTTTCTTT. Drawing the rest from reference TRBV15 and TRBJ1-1, the complete variable domain is DAMVIQNPRYQVTQFGKPVTLSCSQTLNHNVMYWYQQKSSQAPKLLFHYYDKDFNNEADTPDNFQSRRPNTSFCFLDIRSPGLGDTAMYLCATSRSIEDTEAFFGQGTRLTVV.

The rearrangement joins TRBV24-1 to TRBJ2-7; D might be TRBD2 (5 bases). Trimming took off 0 bases at V and 6 bases at J, with 11 bases between the two ends. The germline gives CDR1 KGHDR, CDR2 SFDVKD. This CDR3 contains 14 residues. CDR3: CATSDLEGGSEQYF. CDR3 DNA: TGTGCCACCAGTGATTTGGAGGGCGGGTCCGAGCAGTACTTC.

The chain recombines TRBV28 with TRBJ1-3; 7 bases align to TRBD1. The CDR3 is 15 residues long. The V gene end was trimmed by 5 bases and the J gene end by 2 bases; junction bases not matched to a gene: 6. Germline V CDR1 and CDR2: MDHEN, SYDVKM. CDR3 amino acids: CASSGTGVAGNTIYF. The CDR3 DNA follows: TGTGCCAGCAGTGGCACAGGGGTTGCTGGAAACACCATATATTTT.

V usage is TRBV29-1 and J usage is TRBJ2-1; possibly TRBD1 for D (5 bases). Germline V gene lookup returns CDR1 SQVTM and CDR2 ANQGSEA. This CDR3 region has 14 residues. V gave up 3 bases and J gave up 1 base, with 10 bases separating them. CDR3 loop: CSVDWQGSYNEQFF. CDR3 sequence (DNA): TGCAGCGTTGATTGGCAGGGTTCCTACAATGAGCAGTTCTTC.

The chain employs TRBV7-3 and TRBJ2-1, with 8 bases aligning to TRBD1. V shed 3 bases, J shed 0 bases, and the junction held 1 base outside the gene matches. The CDR3 sequence is 15 residues long. Germline lookup yields CDR1 SGHTA and CDR2 FQGTGA. The CDR3 protein is CASSFTGGSYNEQFF. The DNA of the CDR3 is TGTGCCAGCAGCTTTACAGGGGGCTCCTACAATGAGCAGTTCTTC.

The sample holds a few counts of this clone. V usage is TRBV10-3 and J usage is TRBJ1-1; 8 bases map to TRBD1. CDR3 length equals 14 residues. CDR1 and CDR2 from the germline V gene are ENHRY and SYGVKD. The junction had 1 base not matched to a gene; V was cut back by 1 base and J by 3 bases. The CDR3 sequence: CAISEYRGDTEAFF. CDR3 in DNA: TGTGCCATCAGTGAGTACAGGGGGGACACTGAAGCTTTCTTT.

A single count supports this clone. The chain couples TRBV5-1 to TRBJ2-2, with TRBD2 identical over 8 bases. This CDR3 is 16 amino acids long. V lost 6 bases, J lost 3 bases, and 10 bases stayed unmatched. Per germline, CDR1 SGHRS and CDR2 YFSETQ. CDR3 amino acids: CASTHPAGVDTGELFF. In DNA, the CDR3 is TGCGCCAGCACCCACCCAGCGGGAGTCGACACCGGGGAGCTGTTTTTT. The full variable domain, with the rest looked up from reference TRBV5-1 and TRBJ2-2, is KAGVTQTPRYLIKTRGQQVTLSCSPISGHRSVSWYQQTPGQGLQFLFEYFSETQRNKGNFPGRFSGRQFSNSRSEMNVSTLELGDSALYLCASTHPAGVDTGELFFGEGSRLTVL.

This clone was picked up one time. The chain joins TRBV7-2 to TRBJ2-5; TRBD1 might be the D (5 bases). The CDR3 is 15 amino acids. The V end lost 1 base, the J end lost 9 bases, and 18 bases lay between the germline ends. Germline values: CDR1 SGHTA, CDR2 FQGNSA. The CDR3 DNA is TGTGCCAGCAGCTTAGGTGTATCCAGATTAGGGGCCCAGTACTTC. Its protein is CASSLGVSRLGAQYF. Full variable domain (missing parts from reference TRBV7-2 and TRBJ2-5): GAGVSQSPSNKVTEKGKDVELRCDPISGHTALYWYRQSLGQGLEFLIYFQGNSAPDKSGLPSDRFSAERTGGSVSTLTIQRTQQEDSAVYLCASSLGVSRLGAQYFGPGTRLLVL.

The chain links TRBV4-1 to TRBJ1-1, with 7 bases that match TRBD1. Per germline, CDR1 MGHRA and CDR2 YSYEKL. With V trimmed by 2 bases and J by 1 base, 10 bases remained unmatched. The length of the CDR3 is 17 residues. In DNA, the CDR3 is TGCGCCAGCAGCCAACTCGCTCAGGGGGGCAAGAACACTGAAGCTTTCTTT. Amino acids: CASSQLAQGGKNTEAFF.

The chain links TRBV3-1 (or the pseudogene TRBV3-2) to TRBJ1-6; 9 nucleotides line up with TRBD1. Germline-derived CDR1 and CDR2 are LGHDT and YNNKEL (reference sequence). Trimming at V came to 4 bases and at J to 8 bases, leaving 3 bases not matched to a gene. CDR3 length: 14 amino acids. In DNA form, the CDR3 reads TGTGCCAGCAGCCGACAGGGGGACGATTCACCCCTCCACTTT. Protein sequence: CASSRQGDDSPLHF.

The V and J genes are TRBV9 and TRBJ2-5, with 10 bases aligning to TRBD1. The trim removed 0 bases at V and 0 bases at J, leaving 5 bases unmatched. The CDR3 is made up of 17 amino acids. Germline V CDR1 and CDR2: SGDLS, YYNGEE. CDR3 DNA: TGTGCCAGCAGCGTAGGTTTAGGGACAGGGGACCAAGAGACCCAGTACTTC. Its protein is CASSVGLGTGDQETQYF.

The rearrangement joins TRBV5-4 to TRBJ1-1; D possibly corresponds to TRBD1 (5 bases). V was cut by 0 bases and J by 0 bases, with 9 bases left in between. This CDR3 spans 15 amino acids. The germline V gene has CDR1 SGHNT and CDR2 YYREEE (reference sequence). CDR3 bases: TGTGCCAGCAGCTTGGCTGGGGCCTTGAACACTGAAGCTTTCTTT. It codes for CASSLAGALNTEAFF. Based on the CDR3 plus reference TRBV5-4 and TRBJ1-1, the full variable domain is ETGVTQSPTHLIKTRGQQVTLRCSSQSGHNTVSWYQQALGQGPQFIFQYYREEENGRGNFPPRFSGLQFPNYSSELNVNALELDDSALYLCASSLAGALNTEAFFGQGTRLTVV.

V gene TRBV7-9 combines with J gene TRBJ1-1; 10 bases map to TRBD1. The CDR3 runs to 14 residues. The trim removed 4 bases at V and 5 bases at J, leaving 4 bases unmatched. Germline V gene sequence: CDR1 SEHNR, CDR2 FQNEAQ (reference sequence). Written as DNA, the CDR3 is TGTGCCAGCAGCTCGCGACAGGGGGCTACTGAAGCTTTCTTT. Amino acid sequence: CASSSRQGATEAFF. Using reference TRBV7-9 and TRBJ1-1 for the parts outside the CDR3, the full variable domain is DTGVSQNPRHKITKRGQNVTFRCDPISEHNRLYWYRQTLGQGPEFLTYFQNEAQLEKSRLLSDRFSAERPKGSFSTLEIQRTEQGDSAMYLCASSSRQGATEAFFGQGTRLTVV.

The CDR3 loop reads CASSPDSTRSYNEQFF. CDR3 DNA sequence: TGTGCCAGCAGCCCGGACTCGACGAGGTCCTACAATGAGCAGTTCTTC. V and J are TRBV11-2 and TRBJ2-1, with D possibly TRBD2 on 5 matching bases. The germline CDR1 and CDR2 sequences are SGHAT and FQNNGV. CDR3 length: 16 residues. Trimming left V 5 bases short and J 1 base short, with 15 bases between.

V gene TRBV7-2 combines with J gene TRBJ2-3, with no clear D. In germline, CDR1 is SGHTA, CDR2 FQGNSA. The CDR3 is 13 amino acids. The V and J ends lost 3 bases and 0 bases respectively, with 4 bases between them. CDR3 sequence reads: CASSFPSTDTQYF. The DNA for the CDR3 is TGTGCCAGCAGCTTCCCAAGCACAGATACGCAGTATTTT.

The rearrangement links TRBV24-1 to TRBJ2-2; possibly TRBD1 for D (7 bases). The germline V gene encodes CDR1 KGHDR and CDR2 SFDVKD. Trimming removed 7 bases at V and 6 bases at J, with 20 bases between. CDR3 size: 16 residues. CDR3: CATRSQGGSTPGELFF. CDR3 DNA: TGTGCCACCAGGTCCCAGGGGGGCAGTACTCCCGGGGAGCTGTTTTTT.

The V and J genes are TRBV18 and TRBJ2-7; 7 bases fit TRBD1. Per germline, CDR1 KGHSH and CDR2 LQKENI. CDR3 length equals 13 residues. Unmatched junction bases numbered 3, after V lost 2 bases and J lost 5 bases. DNA for the CDR3: TGTGCCAGCTCACCAACGACAGGGAACGAGCAGTACTTC. This sequence encodes CASSPTTGNEQYF.

The table lists this clone with a few counts. The chain employs TRBV7-2 and TRBJ2-7; 12 positions agree with TRBD2. V lost 5 bases, J lost 4 bases, and 6 bases stayed unmatched. Germline V gene sequence: CDR1 SGHTA, CDR2 FQGNSA. This CDR3 comprises 15 residues. The CDR3 nucleotides are TGTGCCAGCAGCCTTGGACTAGCGGGGTTATACGAGCAGTACTTC. As protein: CASSLGLAGLYEQYF.

The chain employs TRBV5-4 and TRBJ2-4; 7 bases fit TRBD1. After removal of 2 bases from V and 10 bases from J, the junction contained 3 bases not matched to a gene. The germline CDR1 and CDR2 sequences are SGHNT and YYREEE (reference sequence). The CDR3 extends over 12 amino acids. The CDR3 region has the DNA TGTGCCAGCAGCTTAGGGGGCGGTATTCAGTACTTC. Translating it yields CASSLGGGIQYF.

This chain uses TRBV5-4 with TRBJ2-7; D possibly corresponds to TRBD2 (7 bases). The germline V gene has CDR1 SGHNT and CDR2 YYREEE (reference sequence). This CDR3 is 15 amino acids long. V was pared by 0 bases and J by 3 bases, with 13 bases between. The CDR3 reads CASSLAEGGSYEQYF. Written as DNA, the CDR3 is TGTGCCAGCAGCTTGGCCGAGGGGGGGAGCTACGAGCAGTACTTC.

On this clone itself: This sequence may be a read error, since a much larger clone differs from it by one base. The gene calls are TRBV7-2 and TRBJ2-1; TRBD2 matches 9 bases. Trimming took 4 bases from V and 3 from J; bases not matched to a gene: 4. Germline assignment: CDR1 SGHTA and CDR2 FQGNSA. This CDR3 contains 15 residues. CDR3 in DNA: TGTGCCAGCAGCTCCGGACTAGCGAACTACAATGAGCAGTTCTTC. This codes for CASSSGLANYNEQFF.

The J gene is TRBJ1-1, the V gene TRBV18, with TRBD1 as a possible D gene (5 bases). This CDR3 is built from 15 residues. Germline CDR1 KGHSH, CDR2 LQKENI. V gave up 0 bases and J gave up 5 bases, with 13 bases separating them. The CDR3 nucleotides are TGTGCCAGCTCACCACCTGCGGCAGGGAGGACTGAAGCTTTCTTT. Protein: CASSPPAAGRTEAFF.

The J gene is TRBJ1-3, the V gene TRBV3-1 (or the pseudogene TRBV3-2); TRBD1 matches 10 bases. Germline V CDR1 and CDR2: LGHDT, YNNKEL (reference sequence). The CDR3 spans 17 residues. V dropped 3 bases and J dropped 0; count of bases not matched to a gene: 5. CDR3 sequence (DNA): TGTGCCAGCAGCCATGACAGGGGGCTCTACTCTGGAAACACCATATATTTT. Its protein product is CASSHDRGLYSGNTIYF.